A single sample is the source of the 30 T cell receptor beta chains below, sequenced in a study of blood T cells in healthy people across ages. A second PCR, run for roughly 7 to 12 cycles, used a sample-barcoded 5' primer plus a J-beta primer mix. TCRdb used MiXCR to reprocess the 5' RACE reads, holding one entry per CDR3 protein. The sample records nearly 800,000 distinct CDR3 sequences, just over 55% being singletons. Sequencing was carried out using blood. The origin of the receptors is a man in his forties in good health.

The rearrangement links TRBV4-2 to TRBJ2-2; 10 bases fit TRBD2. Unmatched junction bases numbered 8, after V lost 0 bases and J lost 4 bases. The CDR3 runs 18 residues. Looked up from germline, CDR1 is LGHNA and CDR2 is YNFKEQ. CDR3 DNA sequence: TGTGCCAGCAGCCAAGAACGTAGCGGGAGGTTTGGCACCGGGGAGCTGTTTTTT. Encoded protein: CASSQERSGRFGTGELFF.

The chain is built from TRBV4-2 and TRBJ2-7; tentatively, D is TRBD1 (6 bases). The V gene lost 2 bases and the J gene lost 5 bases, with 10 bases spanning the gap. The CDR3 covers 13 residues. The germline V gene encodes CDR1 LGHNA and CDR2 YNFKEQ. The CDR3 sequence is CASSQKDRHEQYF. The DNA for the CDR3 is TGTGCCAGCAGCCAAAAGGACAGACACGAGCAGTACTTC.

The chain links TRBV28 to TRBJ2-1; no definite D call. The V end lost 6 bases, the J end lost 5 bases, and 11 bases lay between the germline ends. The V gene's germline CDR1 is MDHEN and CDR2 SYDVKM. CDR3 size: 13 residues. The CDR3 DNA is TGTGCCAGCAGGGCGCACGGAGACAATGAGCAGTTCTTC. Translation gives CASRAHGDNEQFF.

The chain carries TRBV13 and TRBJ2-7; 7 nucleotides line up with TRBD2. The V and J ends lost 6 bases and 0 bases, in that order; junction bases with no gene match: 2. CDR3 length: 13 residues. Per the germline V gene, CDR1 is PRHDT and CDR2 is FYEKMQ (reference sequence). Here the CDR3 reads CASRERGSYEQYF. CDR3 bases: TGTGCCAGCAGAGAGCGGGGCTCCTACGAGCAGTACTTC.

This clonotype appeared a few times. V and J are TRBV29-1 and TRBJ2-7; weak D call: TRBD1 (5 bases). Germline V gene sequence: CDR1 SQVTM, CDR2 ANQGSEA. The CDR3 loop spans 12 amino acids. The ends were cut back, 1 base at V and 5 bases at J, with 9 bases in the middle. The CDR3 bases are TGCAGCGTTGAAGTCCCAGGGAACGAGCAGTACTTC. Its translation: CSVEVPGNEQYF.

This chain connects TRBV7-2 to TRBJ1-6; D call uncertain. Germline CDR1 reads SGHTA; CDR2 reads FQGNSA. This CDR3 is built from 14 residues. V lost 3 bases to trimming and J lost 10 bases, with 13 bases between them. The CDR3 spells CASSFSSFESPLHF. The CDR3 nucleotides read TGTGCCAGCAGCTTCTCCAGCTTTGAGTCACCCCTCCACTTT.

This clonotype has a handful of counts. The chain links TRBV29-1 to TRBJ2-3; weak D call: TRBD2 (6 bases). This CDR3 region has 16 residues. Germline loops: CDR1 SQVTM, CDR2 ANQGSEA. With 6 bases removed from V and 4 bases from J, the gap between germline ends came to 23 bases. CDR3 in amino acids: CSVALRLGFGADTQYF. The DNA of the CDR3 is TGCAGCGTCGCACTGAGACTAGGCTTTGGGGCAGATACGCAGTATTTT.

This clonotype appeared a few times. The V gene is TRBV28, the J gene TRBJ2-1; 8 nucleotides agree with TRBD1. Germline-derived CDR1 and CDR2 are MDHEN and SYDVKM. With V trimmed by 8 bases and J by 13 bases, 10 bases remained unmatched. The CDR3 totals 12 residues. The CDR3 loop reads CASQTGARNQFF. CDR3 nucleotides: TGTGCCAGCCAGACAGGGGCTCGGAACCAGTTCTTC.

The chain links TRBV11-2 to TRBJ2-7; D is undetermined. Germline lookup yields CDR1 SGHAT and CDR2 FQNNGV. Deletions cut 5 bases from V and 0 bases from J, with 17 bases between. The CDR3 loop spans 16 amino acids. The CDR3 DNA reads TGTGCCAGCAGCCTTAGGGCCCGGGCAAGCTCCTACGAGCAGTACTTC. Protein sequence: CASSLRARASSYEQYF. The complete variable domain, with remaining parts taken from reference TRBV11-2 and TRBJ2-7, reads EAGVAQSPRYKIIEKRQSVAFWCNPISGHATLYWYQQILGQGPKLLIQFQNNGVVDDSQLPKDRFSAERLKGVDSTLKIQPAKLEDSAVYLCASSLRARASSYEQYFGPGTRLTVT.

The chain couples TRBV7-9 to TRBJ1-2; D unresolved. Trimming pared 2 bases from V and 2 bases from J, leaving 12 bases between. The CDR3 is 15 amino acids. From germline, CDR1 is SEHNR and CDR2 FQNEAQ (reference sequence). CDR3 sequence: CASSLNPSLNYGYTF. The CDR3 nucleotides read TGTGCCAGCAGCTTAAATCCAAGCTTGAACTATGGCTACACCTTC.

The gene calls are TRBV11-2 and TRBJ2-1; perhaps TRBD2 as D (6 bases). The V gene's germline CDR1 is SGHAT and CDR2 FQNNGV. V was pared by 3 bases and J by 10 bases, with 19 bases between. The CDR3 is made up of 15 amino acids. CDR3 sequence (DNA): TGTGCCAGCAGCTTCGAAAGGAGGGATCTGGACGAGCAGTTCTTC. This gives the protein CASSFERRDLDEQFF.

The chain joins TRBV4-2 to TRBJ2-3; 14 bases align to TRBD2. V lost 4 bases to trimming and J lost 5 bases; unmatched junction nucleotides: 5. Germline-derived CDR1 and CDR2 are LGHNA and YNFKEQ. The length of the CDR3 is 16 residues. CDR3 amino acids: CASSRRLAGGQDTQYF. The CDR3 DNA follows: TGTGCCAGCAGCCGCCGACTAGCGGGGGGGCAAGATACGCAGTATTTT.

This clonotype was found a few times. This sequence joins TRBV20-1 and TRBJ2-5, with TRBD2 as a possible D gene (6 bases). Germline V lookup: CDR1 DFQATT, CDR2 SNEGSKA (reference sequence). The CDR3 loop spans 13 amino acids. The ends were cut back, 6 bases at V and 2 bases at J, with 13 bases in the middle. Written as DNA, the CDR3 is TGCAGTGCCACTCTCGGGGGACAAGAGACCCAGTACTTC. Its translation: CSATLGGQETQYF.

This clonotype came up a few times. V is TRBV5-5 and J is TRBJ1-2; no firm D call. The V and J ends lost 6 bases and 0 bases respectively, with 12 bases between them. Germline lookup yields CDR1 SGHKS and CDR2 YYEKEE (reference sequence). There are 14 residues in the CDR3. The CDR3 region is CASTYHEANYGYTF. CDR3 nucleotides: TGTGCCAGCACCTACCACGAAGCTAACTATGGCTACACCTTC.

The DNA of the CDR3 is TGTGCCAGCAGTGTAAACCCGGGACTAGCGGGGAAGCAGTTCTTC. Its translation is CASSVNPGLAGKQFF. The genes are TRBV27 and TRBJ2-1, with 13 bases identical to TRBD2. This CDR3 is 15 amino acids long. The V segment lost 5 bases and the J segment 11 bases; nucleotides outside the gene matches: 9. CDR1 and CDR2 (germline): MNHEY, SMNVEV (reference sequence).

This chain uses TRBV24-1 with TRBJ2-3; 9 bases fit TRBD2. This CDR3 spans 17 amino acids. Germline CDR1 KGHDR, CDR2 SFDVKD. The junction had 10 bases not matched to a gene; V was cut back by 4 bases and J by 3 bases. Written as DNA, the CDR3 is TGTGCCACCAGTGACCCTGTAGCGGGAGTTGGAACAGATACGCAGTATTTT. Amino acid sequence: CATSDPVAGVGTDTQYF.

The CDR3 DNA reads as TGCGCCAGCAGCAGTGGACAGCAGAACACTGAAGCTTTCTTT. This codes for CASSSGQQNTEAFF. This sequence joins TRBV5-1 and TRBJ1-1; D is perhaps TRBD1 (6 bases). The ends were cut back, 4 bases at V and 1 base at J, with 11 bases in the middle. This CDR3 has 14 residues. Germline V CDR1 and CDR2: SGHRS, YFSETQ.

V usage is TRBV28 and J usage is TRBJ2-1; 10 nucleotides match TRBD2. The trim removed 3 bases at V and 7 bases at J, leaving 6 bases unmatched. The CDR3 loop spans 15 amino acids. Germline lookup yields CDR1 MDHEN and CDR2 SYDVKM. In DNA, the CDR3 is TGTGCCAGCAGTTTCGCTAGCGGGGGCTTGAATGAGCAGTTCTTC. This sequence encodes CASSFASGGLNEQFF.

The chain is built from TRBV30 and TRBJ2-6, with D tentatively TRBD1 or TRBD2 (5 bases each). The V end lost 0 bases, the J end lost 0 bases, and 15 bases lay between the germline ends. The CDR3 covers 18 residues. Germline lookup yields CDR1 GTSNPN and CDR2 SVGIG (reference sequence). CDR3 nucleotides: TGTGCCTGGAGTGTGGGACGGACCTTCTCCTCTGGGGCCAACGTCCTGACTTTC. Amino acids: CAWSVGRTFSSGANVLTF.

This chain links TRBV29-1 with TRBJ2-1, with D uncertain. The CDR3 is 14 residues long. Germline V gives CDR1 SQVTM, CDR2 ANQGSEA. Trimming took 8 bases from V and 0 from J, leaving 14 bases between them. The CDR3 DNA follows: TGCAGCATCGACGCGGAGAGCTCCTACAATGAGCAGTTCTTC. Amino acid sequence: CSIDAESSYNEQFF.

The table lists this clonotype with a few counts. The chain is built from TRBV29-1 and TRBJ1-1, with no clear D. Trimming shortened V by 6 bases and J by 6 bases, and 14 bases separated the two germline ends. CDR3 length: 12 amino acids. Looked up from germline, CDR1 is SQVTM and CDR2 is ANQGSEA. As DNA, the CDR3 is TGCAGCGTCCTCTCCGGCAGATCTGAAGCTTTCTTT. This encodes CSVLSGRSEAFF.

To note about this clonotype: A much more abundant neighbour one base away suggests this may be a read error. The chain links TRBV5-1 to TRBJ2-5; 8 nucleotides align to TRBD1. The DNA end lines up better with TRBJ2-7; the J call may be wrong. Looked up from germline, CDR1 is SGHRS and CDR2 is YFSETQ. The CDR3 totals 14 residues. The DNA of the CDR3 is TGCGCCGGCAGCTGGGGGGACAGGACCTACGAGCAGTACTTC. This sequence encodes CAGSWGDRTYEQYF.

This clonotype was recorded a few times. The rearrangement links TRBV6-6 to TRBJ1-1; D perhaps matches TRBD1 (5 bases). Germline V lookup: CDR1 MNHNY, CDR2 SVGAGI (reference sequence). The ends were cut back, 10 bases at V and 4 bases at J, with 19 bases in the middle. This CDR3 is 14 amino acids long. CDR3 amino acids: CATVLLQGPTEAFF. The CDR3 coding sequence is TGTGCCACCGTCTTACTTCAGGGCCCCACTGAAGCTTTCTTT.

The chain joins TRBV29-1 to TRBJ2-1, with 9 bases fitting TRBD2. The CDR3 consists of 15 residues. V lost 5 bases and J lost 2; bases outside the gene matches: 7. CDR1 is SQVTM and CDR2 is ANQGSEA in the germline V gene. The CDR3 region has the DNA TGCAGCGTTAACGTAGGGACTAGCACCTACAATGAGCAGTTCTTC. Its protein is CSVNVGTSTYNEQFF.

This clonotype was observed once. The rearrangement uses TRBV2 and TRBJ2-3; D might be TRBD1 or TRBD2, each matching 5 bases. This CDR3 spans 18 amino acids. Germline-derived CDR1 and CDR2 are SNHLY and FYNNEI. V lost 2 bases and J 0 bases, leaving 18 bases between the germline ends. The CDR3 sequence is CASSERALWGISTDTQYF. The CDR3 DNA reads TGTGCCAGCAGTGAAAGGGCCCTCTGGGGGATTAGCACAGATACGCAGTATTTT.

V usage is TRBV10-3 and J usage is TRBJ2-4; D is uncertain. Germline V gene sequence: CDR1 ENHRY, CDR2 SYGVKD. V lost 10 bases to trimming and J lost 8 bases, with 18 bases between them. The CDR3 loop spans 13 amino acids. The CDR3 DNA follows: TGTGCCACCAAGGGTGGGATGGAAGACATTCAGTACTTC. This sequence encodes CATKGGMEDIQYF.

The gene calls are TRBV2 and TRBJ1-2, with D unresolved. V shed 8 bases and J shed 4 bases, with 14 bases lying between them. Germline V gives CDR1 SNHLY, CDR2 FYNNEI. This CDR3 comprises 13 residues. The CDR3 nucleotides read TGTGCCAGCTTGGGCGGAAGATTCTATGGCTACACCTTC. Its protein is CASLGGRFYGYTF.

The chain couples TRBV3-1 to TRBJ2-5; 9 bases fit TRBD2. Germline CDR1 is LGHDT and CDR2 is YNNKEL (reference sequence). CDR3 length: 15 amino acids. With V trimmed by 2 bases and J by 1 base, 2 bases remained unmatched. The CDR3 region is CASSQRRGGQETQYF. As DNA, the CDR3 is TGTGCCAGCAGCCAACGGCGGGGGGGCCAAGAGACCCAGTACTTC.

The V and J genes are TRBV7-9 and TRBJ2-5, with 10 bases fitting TRBD2. The CDR3 loop spans 14 amino acids. CDR1 SEHNR and CDR2 FQNEAQ come from the germline V gene (reference sequence). V shed 1 base and J 11 bases; nucleotides not matched to a gene: 7. CDR3 in amino acids: CASSLEYGTSVQYF. The CDR3 nucleotides read TGTGCCAGCAGCTTAGAGTACGGGACTAGCGTTCAGTACTTC.

The J gene is TRBJ1-2, the V gene TRBV6-2 or TRBV6-3; D remains unclear. Trimming cost V 4 bases and J 5 bases, with 14 bases left between them. This CDR3 spans 14 amino acids. Germline V gene lookup returns CDR1 MNHEY and CDR2 SVGEGT. CDR3 DNA: TGTGCCAGCAGTTGGGAGTTCCAGGTGTATGGCTACACCTTC. Translating it yields CASSWEFQVYGYTF.